This T cell receptor (beta chain) derives from a study of CD8 T cells in ankylosing spondylitis. General study points: Reports say disease-linked clones showed up significantly more in matched ankylosing spondylitis synovial fluid.

Each CDR3 protein is one row after TCRdb ran MiXCR on the 5' RACE reads. This repertoire shows some 240,000 distinct CDR3 sequences, roughly 8.6% found once; its top ten account for around 7%. Many counts were recorded for this clonotype. Its antigen remains unidentified. The CDR3 is 15 amino acids. Trimming at V came to 5 bases and at J to 1 base, leaving 6 bases not matched to a gene. The TCR sequence derives from a male donor with ankylosing spondylitis or in good health (not recorded which). The chain joins TRBV12-3 or TRBV12-4 to TRBJ1-2, with 8 positions matching TRBD1. Source material: blood, either unsorted or a sorted T cell fraction (not recorded which). CDR3 in amino acids: CASSPGQGFNYGYTF. The CDR3 DNA reads as TGTGCCAGCAGTCCAGGACAGGGTTTTAACTATGGCTACACCTTC.